Listed here are 13 T cell receptor beta chains from one sample, sequenced in a study of T-cell reconstitution after alpha-beta-depleted transplantation in children. Molecular barcoding with unique molecular identifiers was used for the TCRbeta library. TCRdb analysed the PCR reads with MiXCR anew, one entry per CDR3 protein. The table includes fewer than 550,000 distinct CDR3 sequences, more than 9.5% detected once. The sample consisted of PBMCs, mostly from graft donor cells, taken 180 days after TCRalphabeta/CD19-depleted stem cell transplant. These receptors all stem from a female patient between 2 and 15 years old who had a stem cell transplant for aplastic anemia, so the T cells may come from the graft donor.

This clonotype was observed a few times. This chain joins TRBV12-5 and TRBJ2-2; D gene unclear. The CDR3 loop spans 17 amino acids. Trimming stripped 0 bases from V and 5 bases from J, with 16 bases between. Germline V CDR1 and CDR2: LGHNT, FRNRAP. The CDR3 nucleotides read TGTGCTAGTGGTTTGGTACCCGGCGGCAAGGATACCGGGGAGCTGTTTTTT. Its translation: CASGLVPGGKDTGELFF. Drawing the rest from reference TRBV12-5 and TRBJ2-2, the complete variable domain is DARVTQTPRHKVTEMGQEVTMRCQPILGHNTVFWYRQTMMQGLELLAYFRNRAPLDDSGMPKDRFSAEMPDATLATLKIQPSEPRDSAVYFCASGLVPGGKDTGELFFGEGSRLTVL.

This clonotype has only a few counts. The chain carries TRBV29-1 and TRBJ2-1, with D perhaps matching TRBD1 (5 bases). The germline CDR1 and CDR2 sequences are SQVTM and ANQGSEA. This CDR3 has 15 residues. The ends were cut back, 0 bases at V and 1 base at J, with 10 bases in the middle. CDR3 nucleotide sequence: TGCAGCGTTGAAGATTCAGGGATATCCTACAATGAGCAGTTCTTC. This codes for CSVEDSGISYNEQFF.

The V call is TRBV7-8, the J call TRBJ2-7, with 12 bases identical to TRBD2. Germline V gene data show CDR1 as SGHVS and CDR2 as FQNEAQ. This CDR3 spans 16 amino acids. J gave up 5 bases and V 5 bases, and 10 bases lay outside the gene matches. CDR3 sequence reads: CASSQSSSGRVHEQYV. The DNA of the CDR3 is TGTGCCAGCAGCCAGTCCTCTAGCGGGAGGGTCCACGAGCAGTACGTC.

The chain combines TRBV29-1 with TRBJ2-7; 9 bases match TRBD1. Germline CDR1 and CDR2: SQVTM and ANQGSEA. CDR3 length: 13 amino acids. The V segment lost 6 bases and the J segment 2 bases; nucleotides outside the gene matches: 5. The DNA for the CDR3 is TGCAGCGTACAGGGGGCGGCCCCCTACGAGCAGTACTTC. It is translated as CSVQGAAPYEQYF.

V usage is TRBV28 and J usage is TRBJ1-2; 8 bases are shared with TRBD1. CDR3 length equals 13 residues. V was pared by 5 bases and J by 3 bases, with 2 bases of the junction left unmatched. The V gene's germline CDR1 is MDHEN and CDR2 SYDVKM. CDR3 in DNA: TGTGCCAGCAGTCAGGGACAGGACTATGGCTACACCTTC. As protein: CASSQGQDYGYTF.

This clonotype was found many times. The chain combines TRBV20-1 with TRBJ2-6, with no clear D. V was trimmed by 5 bases and J by 0 bases, leaving 14 bases between them. Germline V CDR1 and CDR2: DFQATT, SNEGSKA (reference sequence). The CDR3 sequence is 16 residues long. The CDR3 is CSAGGYSSSGANVLTF. The CDR3 region has the DNA TGCAGTGCTGGCGGCTATTCGAGCTCTGGGGCCAACGTCCTGACTTTC.

This clonotype was counted ten times or more. V usage is TRBV20-1 and J usage is TRBJ2-5; D might be TRBD1 or TRBD2, each matching 6 bases. The CDR3 length is 18 residues. V was shortened by 5 bases and J by 5 bases, with 30 bases between the two germline ends. The germline V gene has CDR1 DFQATT and CDR2 SNEGSKA (reference sequence). The CDR3 region is CSAGHDREFWGAYETQYF. CDR3 coding DNA: TGCAGTGCTGGCCACGACCGGGAATTCTGGGGGGCTTATGAGACCCAGTACTTC.

In this sample, this clonotype turned up a few times. The J gene is TRBJ2-2, the V gene TRBV5-8, with D unresolved. V lost 0 bases to trimming and J lost 6 bases, with 6 bases between them. The CDR3 covers 13 residues. Germline V gives CDR1 SGHTS, CDR2 YDEGEE. Written as DNA, the CDR3 is TGTGCCAGCAGCTTGGAGATCGCCGGGGAGCTGTTTTTT. Amino acid sequence: CASSLEIAGELFF.

This clonotype was detected ten times or more. V gene TRBV6-5 combines with J gene TRBJ2-2; the D is unclear. The CDR3 sequence is 14 residues long. Trimming took off 3 bases at V and 4 bases at J, with 9 bases between the two ends. Looked up from germline, CDR1 is MNHEY and CDR2 is SVGAGI. Written as DNA, the CDR3 is TGTGCCAGCAGTTATGTCGCTAGCACCGGGGAGCTGTTTTTT. It encodes CASSYVASTGELFF.

The CDR3 sequence is CASSIEGWGNTEAFF. The CDR3 region has the DNA TGTGCCAGTAGTATAGAGGGCTGGGGAAACACTGAAGCTTTCTTT. V is TRBV19 and J is TRBJ1-1; the D is unclear. V dropped 0 bases and J dropped 2 bases, with 10 bases sitting between them. The CDR3 has 15 amino acids. Germline-derived CDR1 and CDR2 are LNHDA and SQIVND (reference sequence).

The chain couples TRBV4-3 to TRBJ2-1; 14 nucleotides agree with TRBD2. The germline V gene encodes CDR1 LGHNA and CDR2 YSLEER. J gave up 8 bases and V 3 bases, and 12 bases lay outside the gene matches. The CDR3 contains 18 residues. CDR3 sequence reads: CASSHDGLAGGVGDEQFF. In DNA, the CDR3 is TGCGCCAGCAGCCATGACGGACTAGCGGGAGGAGTTGGCGATGAGCAGTTCTTC.

V gene TRBV9 combines with J gene TRBJ2-1; TRBD2 matches 9 bases. Looked up from germline, CDR1 is SGDLS and CDR2 is YYNGEE. This CDR3 contains 16 residues. V trimming: 1 base; J trimming: 6 bases; junction bases outside the gene matches: 8. The DNA for the CDR3 is TGTGCCAGCAGCGTATCCGTCGAGCGGGAGGTCAATGAGCAGTTCTTC. Amino acid sequence: CASSVSVEREVNEQFF.

This clonotype was counted between two and nine times. This rearrangement joins TRBV29-1 to TRBJ2-1; no reliable D call. This CDR3 has 15 residues. V was shortened by 4 bases and J by 2 bases, with 15 bases between the two germline ends. Germline CDR1 is SQVTM and CDR2 is ANQGSEA. The CDR3 loop reads CSVAIPPRTYNEQFF. The CDR3 nucleotides read TGCAGCGTTGCTATTCCGCCTAGGACCTACAATGAGCAGTTCTTC.